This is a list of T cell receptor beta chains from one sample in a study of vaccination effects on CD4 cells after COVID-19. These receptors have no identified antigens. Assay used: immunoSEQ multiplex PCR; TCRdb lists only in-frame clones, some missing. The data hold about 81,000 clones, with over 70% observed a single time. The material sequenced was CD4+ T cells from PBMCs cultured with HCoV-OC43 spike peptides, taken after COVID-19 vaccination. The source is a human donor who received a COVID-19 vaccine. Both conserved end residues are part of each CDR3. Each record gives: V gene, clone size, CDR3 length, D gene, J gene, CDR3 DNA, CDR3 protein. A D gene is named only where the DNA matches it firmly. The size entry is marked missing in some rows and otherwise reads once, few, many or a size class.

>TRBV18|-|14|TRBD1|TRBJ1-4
TGTGCCAGCTCACAGGACAGGGAAGATGAAAAACTGTTTTTT
CASSQDREDEKLFF
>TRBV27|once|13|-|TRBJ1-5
TGTGCCAGCAGTTGGGCGGGGGATAAGCCCCAGCATTTT
CASSWAGDKPQHF
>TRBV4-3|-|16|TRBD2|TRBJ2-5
TGCGCCAGCAGCCAAGAGAGGCTTCGGGGGGGAGAGACCCAGTACTTC
CASSQERLRGGETQYF
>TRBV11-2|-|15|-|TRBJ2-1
TGTGCCAGCAGCTTAGCCGGGGCAGTAGGGGATGAGCAGTTCTTC
CASSLAGAVGDEQFF
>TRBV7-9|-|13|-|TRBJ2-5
TGTGCCAGCAGACTAGGACCTCAAGAGACCCAGTACTTC
CASRLGPQETQYF
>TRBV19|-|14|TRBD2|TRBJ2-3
TGTGCCAGTAAACGAGCGGGGGACACAGATACGCAGTATTTT
CASKRAGDTDTQYF
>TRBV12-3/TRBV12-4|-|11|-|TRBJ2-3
TGTGCCAGCAGTTTTATGGATACGCAGTATTTT
CASSFMDTQYF
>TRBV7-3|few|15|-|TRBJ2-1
TGTGCCAGCAGCAACGCAGGCTCTTTGGGCAATGAGCAGTTCTTC
CASSNAGSLGNEQFF
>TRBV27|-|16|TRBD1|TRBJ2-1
TGTGCCAGCAGTTTAAGGGGACAGGGGGTTTGGGGTGAGCAGTTCTTC
CASSLRGQGVWGEQFF
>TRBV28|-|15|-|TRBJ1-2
TGTGCCAGCAGTTTGATTCTCAGGTGGGCTGGTGGCTACACCTTC
CASSLILRWAGGYTF
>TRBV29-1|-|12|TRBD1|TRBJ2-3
TGCAGCGTACAGGGGTTTTCAGATACGCAGTATTTT
CSVQGFSDTQYF
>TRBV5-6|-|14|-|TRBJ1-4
TGTGCCAGCAGCAGAAGGTACAGGGATGAAAAACTGTTTTTT
CASSRRYRDEKLFF
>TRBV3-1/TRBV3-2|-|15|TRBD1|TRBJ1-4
TGTGCCAGCAGCCAAATACAGGGGGCTGATGAAAAACTGTTTTTT
CASSQIQGADEKLFF
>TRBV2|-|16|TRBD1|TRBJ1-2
TGTGCCAGCAGCGAACTGGTGGACAGGGGGATGGAGGGCTACACCTTC
CASSELVDRGMEGYTF
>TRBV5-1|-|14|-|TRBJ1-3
TGCGCCAGCAGCGGCGGAAGCTCTGGAAACACCATATATTTT
CASSGGSSGNTIYF
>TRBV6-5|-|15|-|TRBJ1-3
TGTGCCAGCAGTTACCTACCGAGCTCTGGAAACACCATATATTTT
CASSYLPSSGNTIYF
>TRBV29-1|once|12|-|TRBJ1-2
TGCAGCGTTGTACAGGGAGTAATTGGCTACACCTTC
CSVVQGVIGYTF
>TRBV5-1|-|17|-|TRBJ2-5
TGCGCCAGCAGCTTGTTCGGTTTGGGCAGCACCCAAGAGACCCAGTACTTC
CASSLFGLGSTQETQYF
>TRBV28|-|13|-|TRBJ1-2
TGTGCCAGCATTACGACCTTTGTGTATGGCTACACCTTC
CASITTFVYGYTF
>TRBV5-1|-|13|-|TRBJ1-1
TGCGCCAGCAGCCCGGAACCGAACACTGAAGCTTTCTTT
CASSPEPNTEAFF
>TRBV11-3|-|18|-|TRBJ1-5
TGTGCCAAGCAGGGGTACGACAGGCGGGGTGGATGCAATCAGCCCCAGCATTTT
CAKQGYDRRGGCNQPQHF
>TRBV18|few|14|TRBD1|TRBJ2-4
TGTGCCAGCTCACCACCGGGACAGGGGGACGTTCAGTACTTC
CASSPPGQGDVQYF
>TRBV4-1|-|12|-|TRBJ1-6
TGCGCCAGCAGCTGGACAGATTCACCCCTCCACTTT
CASSWTDSPLHF
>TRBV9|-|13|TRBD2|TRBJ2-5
TGTGCCAGCAGCGTCGGGGGGACGGAGACCCAGTACTTC
CASSVGGTETQYF
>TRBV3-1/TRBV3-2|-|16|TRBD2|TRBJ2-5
TGTGCCAGCACCTCGTTAGCGGGGGGGCCTGGGGAGACCCAGTACTTC
CASTSLAGGPGETQYF
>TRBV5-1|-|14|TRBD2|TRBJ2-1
TGCGCCAGCAGCGCGGGGGGCTTCTACAATGAGCAGTTCTTC
CASSAGGFYNEQFF
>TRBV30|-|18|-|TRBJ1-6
TGTGCCTGGAGCCCCTCGTGGGGTAGGGAAGGATTCAATTCACCCCTCCACTTT
CAWSPSWGREGFNSPLHF
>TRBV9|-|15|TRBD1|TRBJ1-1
TGTGCCAGCAGCGGCCGAGGGACAGGGAACACTGAAGCTTTCTTT
CASSGRGTGNTEAFF
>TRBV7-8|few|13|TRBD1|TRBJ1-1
TGTGCCAGCAGCTTGACAGGGATGGGTGAAGCTTTCTTT
CASSLTGMGEAFF
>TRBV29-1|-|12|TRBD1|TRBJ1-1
TGCAGCGTTGCGGGACAGGGGATTGAAGCTTTCTTT
CSVAGQGIEAFF
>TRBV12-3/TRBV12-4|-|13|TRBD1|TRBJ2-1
TGTGCCACTGGGACAGAGTATAACAATGAGCAGTTCTTC
CATGTEYNNEQFF